This is a list of T cell receptor beta chains from one sample in a study of regulatory T cells in long-lasting Graves disease. TCRdb re-analysed the multiplex PCR reads in MiXCR, keeping a single row per CDR3 protein. The table records 350,000 to 400,000 distinct CDR3 sequences, around a sixth of them present only once. The input for sequencing was peripheral blood mononuclear cells (PBMCs), taken at new diagnosis, from a patient treated with antithyroid drugs. These receptors all stem from a female donor with Graves disease. CDR3s include the opening cysteine and the closing phenylalanine or tryptophan. A D gene is named only where the DNA matches it firmly. Clone size is given for some rows only: seen once, a few or many times, or a class if the clone is expanded.

>TRBJ1-1|TRBV4-1|TRBD1|-
TGCGCCAGCAGCCAACTGACAGGGGGGGTCACTGAAGCTTTCTTT
CASSQLTGGVTEAFF
>TRBJ1-2|TRBV12-3/TRBV12-4|-|many
TGTGCCAGCAGTTTGTCGCATGGCTACACCTTC
CASSLSHGYTF
>TRBJ2-3|TRBV6-2/TRBV6-3|TRBD1|many
TGTGCCAGCAGTTACGCCTTCCGGGACAGGGGTACAGATACGCAGTATTTT
CASSYAFRDRGTDTQYF
>TRBJ2-7|TRBV19|TRBD2|-
TGTGCCAGTAGTATTCCGGGAGGATACGAGCAGTACTTC
CASSIPGGYEQYF
>TRBJ1-6|TRBV7-2|TRBD1|-
TGTGCCAGCAGCCGCCGTCCCGGGACAGGCCGTATCCGCTATAATTCACCCCTCCACTTT
CASSRRPGTGRIRYNSPLHF
>TRBJ2-1|TRBV7-2|-|many
TGTGCCAGCAGCTCATTATACAATGAGCAGTTCTTC
CASSSLYNEQFF
>TRBJ1-2|TRBV29-1|-|few
TGCAGCGTTGGGGGGGAATACGGCTATGGCTACACCTTC
CSVGGEYGYGYTF
>TRBJ1-4|TRBV7-3|-|many
TGTGCCAGCAGTGTTGCGTCGAGACCGAAGTCAACTAATGAAAAACTGTTTTTT
CASSVASRPKSTNEKLFF
>TRBJ2-7|TRBV20-1|TRBD2|-
TGCAGTGCTGGGGATTCAGCGGGGGCCATTTCCAACGAGCAGTACTTC
CSAGDSAGAISNEQYF
>TRBJ1-1|TRBV29-1|-|few
TGCAGCGTTCATAGTGGCGAAGCTTTCTTT
CSVHSGEAFF
>TRBJ1-4|TRBV4-1|-|many
TGCGCCAGCACCCGGGATTTTGAAAAACTGTTTTTT
CASTRDFEKLFF
>TRBJ1-2|TRBV7-2|-|many
TGTGCCAGCAGCTTAGGCTACAGAGGGAACTATGGCTACACCTTC
CASSLGYRGNYGYTF
>TRBJ1-1|TRBV27|-|few
TGTGCCAGCAGTTTATCCTGGAGCACTGAAGCTTTCTTT
CASSLSWSTEAFF
>TRBJ1-2|TRBV5-1|-|many
TGCGCCAGCAGCCCCCTGACAGGATCCCACTATGGCTACACCTTC
CASSPLTGSHYGYTF
>TRBJ2-2|TRBV12-3/TRBV12-4|-|-
TGTGCCAGCAGCTCAGCCCGCCGAGGGTTGGGGGGCAGCACCGGGGAGCTGTTTTTT
CASSSARRGLGGSTGELFF
>TRBJ1-1|TRBV6-1|-|many
TGTGCCAGCAGTGAAATCCGGAGAACTGAAGCTTTCTTT
CASSEIRRTEAFF
>TRBJ2-5|TRBV6-1|-|many
TGTGCCAGCACCACAAGGAGGGCTTCCAGGCATAGGACACAAGAGACCCAGTACTTC
CASTTRRASRHRTQETQYF
>TRBJ2-1|TRBV27|TRBD2|few
TGTGCCAGCAGTTTCCTAGCGGGGTACAATGAGCAGTTCTTC
CASSFLAGYNEQFF
>TRBJ2-7|TRBV30|-|many
TGTGCATGGAAGGCAGGCGCGAGTTTCGCGCAGTACTTC
CAWKAGASFAQYF
>TRBJ2-1|TRBV7-9|TRBD1|many
TGTGCCAGCAGCTTGGGACAGGGGGCTCACTATGAGCAGTTCTTC
CASSLGQGAHYEQFF
>TRBJ2-5|TRBV2|TRBD2|-
TGTGCCAGCAGTGAGGGCGGGGGGTTGTCCGAGACCCAGTACTTC
CASSEGGGLSETQYF
>TRBJ1-5|TRBV19|TRBD1|few
TGTGCCAGTATAGGGGGCAGCAAAGATCAGCCCCAGCATTTT
CASIGGSKDQPQHF
>TRBJ2-7|TRBV19|TRBD1|many
TGTGCCAGTAGTGACCGGGACAGGGAGGGCTACGAGCAGTACTTC
CASSDRDREGYEQYF
>TRBJ1-1|TRBV5-1|TRBD1|many
TGCGCCAGCCTCCCCGAACAGGGGAGCGCCACTGAAGCTTTCTTT
CASLPEQGSATEAFF
>TRBJ1-1|TRBV28|TRBD1|many
TGTGCCATCGAAAACAGGGGTGTCACTGAAGCTTTCTTT
CAIENRGVTEAFF
>TRBJ2-5|TRBV20-1|TRBD2|few
TGCAGTGTCTGGACTAGCGGGAGGAGTTCCGCTGCCGGGCAGTACTTC
CSVWTSGRSSAAGQYF
>TRBJ2-5|TRBV6-1|TRBD2|-
TGTGCCAGCAGGGGGGGGGGGCAAGAGACCCAGTACTTC
CASRGGGQETQYF
>TRBJ2-5|TRBV28|-|many
TGTGCCAGCAGCCCGCAAGGTGGCAGGCAAGAGACCCAGTACTTC
CASSPQGGRQETQYF
>TRBJ2-1|TRBV20-1|TRBD2|many
TGCAGTGCTGAGGGACTAGCGGGAGACAATGAGCAGTTCTTC
CSAEGLAGDNEQFF
>TRBJ2-7|TRBV20-1|TRBD1|few
TGCAGTGCTAGCCTGACAGGGGGCAACTACGAGCAGTACTTC
CSASLTGGNYEQYF
>TRBJ2-1|TRBV4-2|-|many
TGTGCCAGCAGCTCAATAAAGCGTGAGCAGTTCTTC
CASSSIKREQFF
>TRBJ2-4|TRBV28|-|-
TGTGCCAGCAGTTTAGGACAGCCCAAAAACATTCAGTACTTC
CASSLGQPKNIQYF
>TRBJ1-5|TRBV6-1|-|many
TGTGCCAGCAGTGAAGAGGGACGTACCGTTGATCAGCCCCAGCATTTT
CASSEEGRTVDQPQHF
>TRBJ2-7|TRBV18|-|many
TGTGCCACCTCGACCTTTGCTGAATACGAGCAGTACTTC
CATSTFAEYEQYF
>TRBJ1-1|TRBV4-1|-|-
TGCGCCAGCAGACTTGGGCGGGGGGGACAGAACACTGAAGCTTTCTTT
CASRLGRGGQNTEAFF
>TRBJ1-1|TRBV28|-|many
TGTGCCTCTGAGGGGAGGACTGAAGCTTTCTTT
CASEGRTEAFF
>TRBJ2-4|TRBV5-4|-|-
TGTGCCAGCAGCCCCCTAGGAAGCCTGAACATTCAGTACTTC
CASSPLGSLNIQYF
>TRBJ2-7|TRBV10-1|TRBD2|many
TGCGCCAGCGGTACTAGCGGGAGGGTCGAGCAGTACTTC
CASGTSGRVEQYF
>TRBJ2-7|TRBV7-8|-|many
TGTGCCAGCAGCTTAGAGCTAGGGATACAGACCTACGAGCAGTACTTC
CASSLELGIQTYEQYF
>TRBJ2-7|TRBV5-1|-|-
TGCGCCAGCAGCATATCGACTGGATCCTACGAGCAGTACTTC
CASSISTGSYEQYF
>TRBJ1-4|TRBV20-1|-|many
TGCAGTGCCACAGACGGGACTAATGAAAAACTGTTTTTT
CSATDGTNEKLFF
>TRBJ2-5|TRBV6-1|-|-
TGTGCCAGCAGTGAATGGGCCCGCCTGGAGACCCAGTACTTC
CASSEWARLETQYF